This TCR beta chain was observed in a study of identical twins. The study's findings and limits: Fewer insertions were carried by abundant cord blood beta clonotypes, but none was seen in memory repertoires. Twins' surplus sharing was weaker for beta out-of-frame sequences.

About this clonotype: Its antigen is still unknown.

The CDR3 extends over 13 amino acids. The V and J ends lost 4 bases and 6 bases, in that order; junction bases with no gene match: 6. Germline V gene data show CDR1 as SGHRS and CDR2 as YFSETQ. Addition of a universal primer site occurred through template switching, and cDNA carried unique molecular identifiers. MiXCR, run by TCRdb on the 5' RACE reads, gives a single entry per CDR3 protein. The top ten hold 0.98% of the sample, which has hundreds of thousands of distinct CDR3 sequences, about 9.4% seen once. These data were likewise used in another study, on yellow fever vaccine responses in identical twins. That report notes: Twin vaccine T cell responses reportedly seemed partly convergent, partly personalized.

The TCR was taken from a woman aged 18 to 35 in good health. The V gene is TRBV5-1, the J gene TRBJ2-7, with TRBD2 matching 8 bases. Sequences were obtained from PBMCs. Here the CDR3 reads CASSPGLALEQYF. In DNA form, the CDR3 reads TGCGCCAGCAGCCCCGGACTAGCACTCGAGCAGTACTTC.